This T cell receptor (beta chain) was observed in a study of response to subunit inactivated influenza vaccine. This CDR3 contains 14 residues. Note on this clonotype: A read error may account for a junction end that differs from germline.

From the RT-PCR reads, TCRdb called clonotypes with MiXCR, one entry per CDR3 protein. The sample has roughly 570,000 distinct CDR3 sequences; around 15% are singletons. This sequence joins TRBV12-3 or TRBV12-4 and TRBJ1-1; tentative D call: TRBD1 (6 bases). The sequence derives from a man aged 45-60 years who received an inactivated influenza vaccine. The sample here was PBMCs from blood, taken 11 to 12 days after vaccination. CDR3 protein: CASTLKGGNTEAFF. The CDR3 nucleotides are TGTGCCAGCACTTTAAAGGGGGGGAACACTGAAGCTTTCTTT.